This TCR beta chain appears in the sequencing data of a study of cytomegalovirus exposure and HLA in healthy donors. Whole-study context: Earlier work reported 90 million to 120 million unique TCR beta sequences from about 170 million T cells. General study points: An ancestry cluster, one associated with Asian ancestry, reportedly showed fewer N-insertions than the 666-donor mean in a later analysis.

The primer mix had 60 Vbeta and 13 Jbeta primers. Clones were sequenced by immunoSEQ multiplex PCR, and TCRdb holds only the in-frame ones, with some missing. The sample holds about 88,000 clones, 75% to 90% seen once. This clone was observed a single time. The antigen is unknown. The receptor comes from a man aged 18 to 30 in good health and CMV-seronegative. Sequenced input: PBMCs.

The CDR3 loop is CASTPGQNTRPGELFF. DNA of the CDR3: TGTGCCAGCACCCCAGGCCAAAACACCCGCCCCGGGGAGCTGTTTTTT. V is TRBV9 and J is TRBJ2-2; D is ambiguous. Germline loops: CDR1 SGDLS, CDR2 YYNGEE. Trimming cost V 6 bases and J 6 bases, with 21 bases left between them. The CDR3 consists of 16 residues. Full variable domain (remainder filled in from reference TRBV9 and TRBJ2-2): DSGVTQTPKHLITATGQRVTLRCSPRSGDLSVYWYQQSLDQGLQFLIQYYNGEERAKGNILERFSAQQFPDLHSELNLSSLELGDSALYFCASTPGQNTRPGELFFGEGSRLTVL.